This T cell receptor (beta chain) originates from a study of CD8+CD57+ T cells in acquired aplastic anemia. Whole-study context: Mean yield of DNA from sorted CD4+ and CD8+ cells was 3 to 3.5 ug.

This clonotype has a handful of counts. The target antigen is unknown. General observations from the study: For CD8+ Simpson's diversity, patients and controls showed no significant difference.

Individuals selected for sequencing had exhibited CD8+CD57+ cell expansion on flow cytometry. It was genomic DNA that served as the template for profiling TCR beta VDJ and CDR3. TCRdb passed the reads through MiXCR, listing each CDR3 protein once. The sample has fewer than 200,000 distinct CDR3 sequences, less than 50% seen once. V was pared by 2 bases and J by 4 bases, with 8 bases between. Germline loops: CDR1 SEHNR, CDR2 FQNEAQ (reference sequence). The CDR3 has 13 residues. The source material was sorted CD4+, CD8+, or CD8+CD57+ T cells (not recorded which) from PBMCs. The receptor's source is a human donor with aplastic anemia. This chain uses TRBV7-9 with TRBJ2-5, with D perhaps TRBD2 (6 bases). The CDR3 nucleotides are TGTGCCAGCAGCTTACGCGGGGCAGAGACCCAGTACTTC. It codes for CASSLRGAETQYF.